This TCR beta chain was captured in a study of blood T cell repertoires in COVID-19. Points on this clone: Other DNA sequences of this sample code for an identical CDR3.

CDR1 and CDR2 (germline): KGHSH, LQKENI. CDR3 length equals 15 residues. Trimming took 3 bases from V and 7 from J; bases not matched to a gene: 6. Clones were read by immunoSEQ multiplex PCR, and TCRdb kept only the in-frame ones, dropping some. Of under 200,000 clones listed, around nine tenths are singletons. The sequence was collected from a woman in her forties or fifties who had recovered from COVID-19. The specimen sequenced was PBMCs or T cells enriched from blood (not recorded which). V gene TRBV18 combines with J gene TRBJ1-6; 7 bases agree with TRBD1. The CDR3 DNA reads TGTGCCAGCTCACCCGGGCAGGGGGGAAATTCACCCCTCCACTTT. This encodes CASSPGQGGNSPLHF.